The rows below give T cell receptor beta chains drawn from one sample of a study of shared clonotypes between healthy human individuals. TCRdb's copy holds only in-frame clones and misses some; the assay was immunoSEQ multiplex PCR. Counted here are about 670,000 clones, less than 80% occurring once; the ten biggest clones make up approximately 2%. What was sequenced was memory CD4+ T cells sorted from blood. The receptors come from a woman between 25 and 40 years old in good health. Both conserved end residues are part of each CDR3. The D gene is left open where the match is weak. The size field is filled for only some rows; it gives once, few, many or a size class.

size,V,J,D,CDR3,DNA
-,TRBV28,TRBJ1-2,-,CASSLPQVRGSGYGYTF,TGTGCCAGCAGTTTACCCCAAGTTAGGGGCTCGGGCTATGGCTACACCTTC
-,TRBV19,TRBJ1-4,TRBD1,CASSFDRGPDEKLFF,TGTGCCAGTAGCTTCGACAGGGGGCCTGATGAAAAACTGTTTTTT
-,TRBV11-2,TRBJ2-2,-,CASSLDETGELFF,TGTGCCAGCAGCTTAGATGAGACCGGGGAGCTGTTTTTT
few,TRBV14,TRBJ2-1,TRBD2,CASSRDFTGRAFNEQFF,TGTGCCAGCAGCCGAGACTTTACTGGGAGGGCCTTCAATGAGCAGTTCTTC
-,TRBV29-1,TRBJ1-1,-,CSAGDDTEAFF,TGCAGCGCCGGGGACGACACTGAAGCTTTCTTT
once,TRBV4-1,TRBJ2-1,TRBD2,CASSQTGTSGSYEQFF,TGCGCCAGCAGCCAAACCGGGACTAGCGGGTCCTATGAGCAGTTCTTC
-,TRBV27,TRBJ2-7,TRBD1,CASRLQDRADEQYF,TGTGCCAGCAGACTTCAGGACAGGGCCGACGAGCAGTACTTC
once,TRBV27,TRBJ2-3,TRBD2,CASSMGSGRSDTQYF,TGTGCCAGCAGCATGGGTAGCGGGAGGTCAGATACGCAGTATTTT
-,TRBV5-1,TRBJ2-7,TRBD2,CASSLGHSSGNYEQYF,TGCGCCAGCAGCTTGGGACACTCTAGCGGGAACTACGAGCAGTACTTC
-,TRBV2,TRBJ1-2,TRBD1,CASSEGQGHVYGYTF,TGTGCCAGCAGTGAGGGACAGGGGCACGTCTATGGCTACACCTTC
-,TRBV7-9,TRBJ2-1,TRBD2,CASSPSGRGGDEQFF,TGTGCCAGCAGCCCTAGCGGGAGAGGGGGGGATGAGCAGTTCTTC
many,TRBV5-1,TRBJ2-3,-,CASSLEPLNPLDTQYF,TGCGCCAGCAGCTTGGAGCCGCTCAATCCCCTGGATACGCAGTATTTT
-,TRBV7-2,TRBJ2-3,TRBD1,CASSLAGTGLDTQYF,TGTGCCAGCAGCTTAGCCGGGACAGGACTGGATACGCAGTATTTT
-,TRBV11-2,TRBJ2-1,-,CASSPGTLINEQFF,TGTGCCAGCAGCCCCGGGACTCTGATCAATGAGCAGTTCTTC
-,TRBV10-2,TRBJ2-7,TRBD2,CASSEGLAGDRYEQYF,TGCGCCAGCAGTGAGGGGTTAGCGGGAGATCGGTACGAGCAGTACTTC
-,TRBV28,TRBJ2-2,TRBD2,CASSLPPSGSTDGELFF,TGTGCCAGCAGTCTACCCCCTAGCGGGAGTACCGACGGGGAGCTGTTTTTT
-,TRBV5-8,TRBJ2-3,-,CASSLAAYHTDTQYF,TGTGCCAGCAGCTTGGCCGCCTACCACACAGATACGCAGTATTTT
-,TRBV28,TRBJ1-4,-,CASRRGAGKGEKLFF,TGTGCCAGCCGAAGAGGGGCAGGGAAGGGTGAAAAACTGTTTTTT
-,TRBV5-1,TRBJ2-2,-,CASSFISGSTGELFF,TGCGCCAGCAGCTTTATAAGTGGGAGTACCGGGGAGCTGTTTTTT
-,TRBV9,TRBJ2-5,-,CASSVYGGQETQYF,TGTGCCAGCAGCGTATACGGCGGTCAAGAGACCCAGTACTTC
-,TRBV7-3,TRBJ2-3,TRBD2,CASSPGLAGGLDTQYF,TGTGCCAGCAGCCCCGGACTAGCGGGAGGGTTAGATACGCAGTATTTT
many,TRBV7-6,TRBJ2-1,-,CASSLETGEQFF,TGTGCCAGCAGCTTAGAAACGGGTGAGCAGTTCTTC
-,TRBV2,TRBJ2-3,-,CASGLLTMDTQYF,TGTGCCAGCGGACTTCTAACCATGGATACGCAGTATTTT
-,TRBV7-9,TRBJ2-5,-,CASSLGRDQETQYF,TGTGCCAGCAGCTTAGGCAGGGACCAAGAGACCCAGTACTTC
-,TRBV2,TRBJ1-3,TRBD1,CASSEGWTGAGNTIYF,TGTGCCAGCAGTGAAGGATGGACAGGAGCTGGAAACACCATATATTTT
-,TRBV5-1,TRBJ1-5,-,CASSPGTRTGNQPQHF,TGCGCCAGCAGTCCCGGGACACGGACCGGCAATCAGCCCCAGCATTTT
-,TRBV5-6,TRBJ2-7,TRBD1,CASSFGGQGAYEQYF,TGTGCCAGCAGCTTTGGGGGACAGGGGGCCTACGAGCAGTACTTC
-,TRBV13,TRBJ2-7,-,CASSRRGGIKVSGTEQYF,TGTGCCAGCAGCCGACGTGGCGGTATAAAGGTCTCAGGGACCGAGCAGTACTTC
-,TRBV7-2,TRBJ2-5,-,CASSRDFQETQYF,TGTGCCAGCAGCCGGGACTTCCAAGAGACCCAGTACTTC
-,TRBV10-3,TRBJ2-2,TRBD2,CAISELGLAGVNTGELFF,TGTGCCATCAGTGAGCTTGGACTAGCGGGGGTGAACACCGGGGAGCTGTTTTTT
-,TRBV4-1,TRBJ1-2,TRBD1,CASSQLWTGDNYGYTF,TGCGCCAGCAGCCAACTCTGGACAGGAGATAACTATGGCTACACCTTC
-,TRBV5-1,TRBJ1-4,TRBD1,CASSLEGQGADEKLFF,TGCGCCAGCAGCTTGGAAGGACAGGGGGCAGACGAAAAACTGTTTTTT
-,TRBV7-6,TRBJ1-4,-,CASSLAVGSDEKLFF,TGTGCCAGCAGCTTAGCAGTGGGGAGTGATGAAAAACTGTTTTTT
few,TRBV5-8,TRBJ2-7,-,CASSLHRLSYEQYF,TGTGCCAGCAGCTTGCACAGACTTTCCTACGAGCAGTACTTC
many,TRBV4-1,TRBJ2-1,TRBD1,CASSLSGADRGNEQFF,TGCGCCAGCAGCCTCTCCGGCGCGGACAGGGGTAATGAGCAGTTCTTC
-,TRBV5-6,TRBJ1-1,-,CASSLGGDDTEAFF,TGTGCCAGCAGCTTAGGAGGGGATGACACTGAAGCTTTCTTT
-,TRBV28,TRBJ2-7,TRBD2,CTSSAPGTSGYEQYF,TGTACCAGCAGCGCCCCCGGGACTAGCGGCTACGAGCAGTACTTC
-,TRBV15,TRBJ1-5,TRBD1,CATSARQGGWNSNQPQHF,TGTGCCACCAGCGCGCGACAGGGAGGGTGGAATAGCAATCAGCCCCAGCATTTT
-,TRBV4-1,TRBJ2-7,-,CASSQPGANYEQYF,TGCGCCAGCAGCCAGCCCGGGGCGAACTACGAGCAGTACTTC
-,TRBV28,TRBJ2-7,-,CASSLGGLTYEQYF,TGTGCCAGCAGTTTGGGCGGACTTACCTACGAGCAGTACTTC
-,TRBV19,TRBJ2-7,-,CASSWQESYEQYF,TGTGCCAGTAGTTGGCAGGAATCCTACGAGCAGTACTTC
-,TRBV6-5,TRBJ2-5,TRBD2,CASSSGLAGDKTQYF,TGTGCCAGCAGTTCGGGACTAGCGGGAGATAAGACCCAGTACTTC
once,TRBV19,TRBJ1-4,-,CASTISYRQENEKLFF,TGTGCCAGTACCATATCGTATCGACAGGAGAATGAAAAACTGTTTTTT
-,TRBV7-8,TRBJ2-1,TRBD2,CASSWGLAGNEQFF,TGTGCCAGCAGCTGGGGACTAGCGGGGAATGAGCAGTTCTTC
-,TRBV5-1,TRBJ2-1,-,CASSLGRDGIIPFF,TGCGCCAGCAGCCTGGGGCGTGATGGGATCATTCCGTTCTTC
-,TRBV2,TRBJ1-4,-,CASSSRPGLNEKLFF,TGTGCCAGCAGCTCTCGTCCGGGACTTAATGAAAAACTGTTTTTT
few,TRBV14,TRBJ2-5,-,CASSRTVQETQYF,TGTGCCAGCAGCCGGACGGTACAAGAGACCCAGTACTTC
-,TRBV5-4,TRBJ2-4,-,CASSSQDGVNIQYF,TGTGCCAGCAGCAGCCAGGATGGGGTAAACATTCAGTACTTC
-,TRBV6-6,TRBJ2-1,TRBD1,CASSYGPGQGLNEQFF,TGTGCCAGCAGTTACGGGCCGGGACAGGGTCTCAATGAGCAGTTCTTC
-,TRBV5-6,TRBJ2-7,TRBD2,CASSPISGTGGEGEQYF,TGTGCCAGCAGTCCCATCAGCGGTACGGGAGGGGAGGGCGAGCAGTACTTC
-,TRBV6-5,TRBJ2-7,-,CASSYGDNSYYEQYF,TGTGCCAGCAGTTACGGGGACAACTCCTACTACGAGCAGTACTTC
-,TRBV4-1,TRBJ1-5,-,CASSQPPFVGNQPQHF,TGCGCCAGCAGCCAACCCCCTTTTGTTGGCAATCAGCCCCAGCATTTT
-,TRBV9,TRBJ2-5,-,CASNPLGIAQETQYF,TGTGCCAGCAACCCCTTAGGAATAGCCCAAGAGACCCAGTACTTC
-,TRBV18,TRBJ2-1,TRBD2,CASSPIAGERNEQFF,TGTGCCAGCTCACCGATAGCGGGAGAGAGGAATGAGCAGTTCTTC
-,TRBV4-2,TRBJ2-7,-,CASSQEVRSYEQYF,TGTGCCAGCAGCCAAGAAGTGAGATCCTACGAGCAGTACTTC
few,TRBV5-4,TRBJ2-3,TRBD1,CASSLGQGVSTDTQYF,TGTGCCAGCAGCCTGGGACAGGGGGTGAGCACAGATACGCAGTATTTT
-,TRBV29-1,TRBJ2-5,TRBD2,CSVSTSGFQETQYF,TGCAGCGTTTCCACTAGCGGTTTCCAAGAGACCCAGTACTTC
few,TRBV28,TRBJ1-2,-,CASITSSGGYTF,TGTGCCAGCATCACAAGCTCCGGTGGCTACACCTTC